This TCR beta chain was documented in a study of CD4 T cells in relation to SARS-CoV-2 and coronaviruses. Assay used: immunoSEQ multiplex PCR; TCRdb lists only in-frame clones, some missing. Here the sample spans about 25,000 clones, approximately 80% being singletons. The unexposed donors gave CD4+ T cells in about 2011-2018, prior to COVID-19. The cells were cultured for over eight days before CD4+ T cells were isolated. About this clone: Its antigen is undetermined.

Sequenced material: CD4+ T cells from PBMCs, cultured in vitro. The sequence derives from a human donor in good health.

The CDR3 is CASSLFAGAGRAYEQYF. DNA for the CDR3: TGTGCCAGCAGTTTATTTGCGGGGGCGGGCAGGGCCTACGAGCAGTACTTC. V is TRBV27 and J is TRBJ2-7, with a tentative D call TRBD2 (7 bases). V lost 1 base to trimming and J lost 2 bases, with 18 bases between them. Germline V lookup: CDR1 MNHEY, CDR2 SMNVEV (reference sequence). The CDR3 contains 17 residues.